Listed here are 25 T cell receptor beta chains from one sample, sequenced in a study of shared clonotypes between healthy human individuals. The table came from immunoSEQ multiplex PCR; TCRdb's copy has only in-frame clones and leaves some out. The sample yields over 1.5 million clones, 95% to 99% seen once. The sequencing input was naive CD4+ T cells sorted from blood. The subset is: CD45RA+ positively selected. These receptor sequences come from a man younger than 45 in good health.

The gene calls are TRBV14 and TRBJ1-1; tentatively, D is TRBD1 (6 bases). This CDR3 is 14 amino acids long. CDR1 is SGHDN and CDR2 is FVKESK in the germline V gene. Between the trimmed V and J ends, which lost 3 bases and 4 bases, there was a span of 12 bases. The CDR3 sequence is CASSHILRGTEAFF. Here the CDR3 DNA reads TGTGCCAGCAGCCATATCCTCAGGGGCACTGAAGCTTTCTTT.

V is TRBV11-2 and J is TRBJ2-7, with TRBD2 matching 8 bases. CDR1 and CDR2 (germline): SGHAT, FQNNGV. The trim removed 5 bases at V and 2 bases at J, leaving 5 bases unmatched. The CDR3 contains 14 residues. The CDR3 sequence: CASSRSGLAYEQYF. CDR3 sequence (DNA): TGTGCCAGCAGCCGGTCGGGACTAGCCTACGAGCAGTACTTC.

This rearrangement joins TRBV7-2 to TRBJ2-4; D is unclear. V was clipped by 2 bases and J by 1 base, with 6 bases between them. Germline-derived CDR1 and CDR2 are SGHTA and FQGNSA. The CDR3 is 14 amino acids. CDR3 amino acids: CASSLTTAKNIQYF. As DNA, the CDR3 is TGTGCCAGCAGCTTAACAACCGCCAAAAACATTCAGTACTTC.

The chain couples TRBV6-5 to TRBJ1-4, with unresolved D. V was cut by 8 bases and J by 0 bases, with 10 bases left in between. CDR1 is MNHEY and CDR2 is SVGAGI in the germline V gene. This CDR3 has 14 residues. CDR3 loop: CASRRISTNEKLFF. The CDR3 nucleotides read TGTGCCAGCCGGAGGATCTCAACTAATGAAAAACTGTTTTTT.

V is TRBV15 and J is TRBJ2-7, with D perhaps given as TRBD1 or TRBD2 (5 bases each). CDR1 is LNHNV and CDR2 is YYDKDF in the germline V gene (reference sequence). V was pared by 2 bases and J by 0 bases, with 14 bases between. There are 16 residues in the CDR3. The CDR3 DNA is TGTGCCACCAGCAGACCAAGGGACGGGACCTCCTACGAGCAGTACTTC. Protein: CATSRPRDGTSYEQYF.

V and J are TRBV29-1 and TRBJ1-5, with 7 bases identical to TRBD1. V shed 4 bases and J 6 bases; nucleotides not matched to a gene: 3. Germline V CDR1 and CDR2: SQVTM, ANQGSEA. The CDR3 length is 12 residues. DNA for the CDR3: TGCAGCGTTGTGACAGGGAGTCAGCCCCAGCATTTT. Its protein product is CSVVTGSQPQHF.

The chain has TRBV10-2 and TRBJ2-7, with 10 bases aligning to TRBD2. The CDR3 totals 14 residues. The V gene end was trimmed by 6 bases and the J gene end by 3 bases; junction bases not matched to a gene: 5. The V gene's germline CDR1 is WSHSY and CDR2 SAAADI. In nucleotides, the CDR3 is TGCGCCAGCAGAGATTTAGCGGGGGGCTACGAGCAGTACTTC. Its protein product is CASRDLAGGYEQYF.

The CDR3 loop is CASSGGQGSGLATYEQYF. As DNA, the CDR3 is TGTGCCAGCTCGGGGGGACAGGGGAGCGGACTAGCGACTTACGAGCAGTACTTC. The genes are TRBV18 and TRBJ2-7, with a possible D match to TRBD1 (10 bases). This CDR3 spans 18 amino acids. Germline V CDR1 and CDR2: KGHSH, LQKENI. Deletions cut 6 bases from V and 4 bases from J, with 28 bases between.

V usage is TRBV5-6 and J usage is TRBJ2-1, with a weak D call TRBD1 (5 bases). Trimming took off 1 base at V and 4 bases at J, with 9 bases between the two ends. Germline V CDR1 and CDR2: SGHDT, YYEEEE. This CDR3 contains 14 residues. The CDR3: CASSLTRAYNEQFF. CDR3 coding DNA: TGTGCCAGCAGCTTGACCAGGGCGTACAATGAGCAGTTCTTC.

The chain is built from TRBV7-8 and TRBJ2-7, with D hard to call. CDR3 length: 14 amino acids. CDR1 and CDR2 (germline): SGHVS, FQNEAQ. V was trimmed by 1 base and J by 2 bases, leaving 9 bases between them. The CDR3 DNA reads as TGTGCCAGCAGCTTAGGTGGGCCCCCCTACGAGCAGTACTTC. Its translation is CASSLGGPPYEQYF.

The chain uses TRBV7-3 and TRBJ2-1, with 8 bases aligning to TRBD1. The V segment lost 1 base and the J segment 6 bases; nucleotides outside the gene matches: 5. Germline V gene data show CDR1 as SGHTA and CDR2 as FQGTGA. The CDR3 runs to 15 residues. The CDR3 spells CASSLRQGAFNEQFF. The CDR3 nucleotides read TGTGCCAGCAGCTTAAGGCAGGGGGCTTTCAATGAGCAGTTCTTC.

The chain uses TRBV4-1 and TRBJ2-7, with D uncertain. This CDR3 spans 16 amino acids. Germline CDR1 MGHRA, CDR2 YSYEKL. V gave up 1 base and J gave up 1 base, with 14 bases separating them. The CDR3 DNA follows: TGCGCCAGCAGCCAAGGTATTGGAGCGAAATCCTACGAGCAGTACTTC. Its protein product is CASSQGIGAKSYEQYF.

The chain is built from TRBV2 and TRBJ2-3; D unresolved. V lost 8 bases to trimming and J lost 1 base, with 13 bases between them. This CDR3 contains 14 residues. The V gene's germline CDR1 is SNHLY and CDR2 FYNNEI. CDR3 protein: CASLPRAGTDTQYF. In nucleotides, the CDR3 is TGTGCCAGCCTTCCCCGGGCAGGCACAGATACGCAGTATTTT.

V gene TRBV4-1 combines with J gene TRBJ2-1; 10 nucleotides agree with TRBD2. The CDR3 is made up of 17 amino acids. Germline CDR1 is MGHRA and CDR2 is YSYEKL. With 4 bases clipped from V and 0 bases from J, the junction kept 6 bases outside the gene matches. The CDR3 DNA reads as TGCGCCAGCAGCCCCAGGACTAGCGGAAGCTCCTACAATGAGCAGTTCTTC. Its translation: CASSPRTSGSSYNEQFF.

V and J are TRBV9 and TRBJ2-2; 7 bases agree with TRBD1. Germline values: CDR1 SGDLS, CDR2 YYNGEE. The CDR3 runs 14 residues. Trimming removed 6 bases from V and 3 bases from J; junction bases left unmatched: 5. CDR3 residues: CASTPTGHTGELFF. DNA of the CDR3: TGTGCCAGCACTCCGACAGGGCACACCGGGGAGCTGTTTTTT.

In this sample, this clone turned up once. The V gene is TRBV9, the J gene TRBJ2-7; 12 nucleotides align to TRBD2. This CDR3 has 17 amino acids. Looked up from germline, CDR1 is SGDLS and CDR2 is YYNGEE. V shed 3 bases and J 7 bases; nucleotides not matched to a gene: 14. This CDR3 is CASSAGLAGSLRGEQYF. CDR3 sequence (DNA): TGTGCCAGCAGCGCGGGACTAGCGGGTTCCTTACGGGGGGAGCAGTACTTC.

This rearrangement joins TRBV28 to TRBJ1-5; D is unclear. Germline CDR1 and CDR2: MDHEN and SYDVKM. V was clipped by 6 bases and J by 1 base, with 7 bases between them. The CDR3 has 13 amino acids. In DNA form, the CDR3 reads TGTGCCAGCAGCGAAGCAAGCAATCAGCCCCAGCATTTT. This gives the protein CASSEASNQPQHF.

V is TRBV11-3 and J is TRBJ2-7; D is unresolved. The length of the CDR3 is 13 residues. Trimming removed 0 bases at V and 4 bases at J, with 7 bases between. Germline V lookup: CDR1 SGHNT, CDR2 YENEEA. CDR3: CASSLDEEYEQYF. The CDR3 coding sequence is TGTGCCAGCAGCTTAGATGAAGAATACGAGCAGTACTTC.

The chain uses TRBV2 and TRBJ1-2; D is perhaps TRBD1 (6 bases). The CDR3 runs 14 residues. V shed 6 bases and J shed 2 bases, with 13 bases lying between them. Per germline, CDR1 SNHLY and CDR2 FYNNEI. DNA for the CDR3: TGTGCCAGCAGCAAGGACAGCATAAACTATGGCTACACCTTC. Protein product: CASSKDSINYGYTF.

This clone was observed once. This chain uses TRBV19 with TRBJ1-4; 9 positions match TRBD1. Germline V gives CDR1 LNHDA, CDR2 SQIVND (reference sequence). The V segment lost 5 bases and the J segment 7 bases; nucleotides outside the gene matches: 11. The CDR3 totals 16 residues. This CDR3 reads CASSFLIQGAGEKLFF. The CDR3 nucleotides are TGTGCCAGTAGTTTCTTAATACAGGGGGCCGGTGAAAAACTGTTTTTT.

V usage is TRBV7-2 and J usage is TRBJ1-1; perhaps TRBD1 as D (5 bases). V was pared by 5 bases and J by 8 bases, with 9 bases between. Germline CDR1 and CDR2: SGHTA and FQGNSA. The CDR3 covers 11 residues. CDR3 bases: TGTGCCAGCAGCCCTCGGGGGGAAGCTTTCTTT. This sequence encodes CASSPRGEAFF.

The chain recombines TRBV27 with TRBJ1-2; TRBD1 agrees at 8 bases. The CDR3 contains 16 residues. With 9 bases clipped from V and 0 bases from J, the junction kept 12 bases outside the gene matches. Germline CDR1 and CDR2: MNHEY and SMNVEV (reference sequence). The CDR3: CASADRAFGTNYGYTF. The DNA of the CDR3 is TGTGCCAGTGCGGACAGGGCCTTCGGGACTAACTATGGCTACACCTTC.

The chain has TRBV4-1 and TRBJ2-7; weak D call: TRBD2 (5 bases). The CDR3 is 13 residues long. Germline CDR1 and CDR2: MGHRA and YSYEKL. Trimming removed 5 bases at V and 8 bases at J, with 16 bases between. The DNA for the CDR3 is TGCGCCAGCAGCGGGCTAGCTCAGCCCCAGCAGTACTTC. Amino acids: CASSGLAQPQQYF.

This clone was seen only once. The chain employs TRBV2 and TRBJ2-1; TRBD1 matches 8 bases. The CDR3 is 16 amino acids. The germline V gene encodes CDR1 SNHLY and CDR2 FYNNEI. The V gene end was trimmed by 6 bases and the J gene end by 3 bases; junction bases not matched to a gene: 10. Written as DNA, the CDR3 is TGTGCCAGCAGGGACTTACCGGGACAGGACTACAATGAGCAGTTCTTC. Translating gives CASRDLPGQDYNEQFF.

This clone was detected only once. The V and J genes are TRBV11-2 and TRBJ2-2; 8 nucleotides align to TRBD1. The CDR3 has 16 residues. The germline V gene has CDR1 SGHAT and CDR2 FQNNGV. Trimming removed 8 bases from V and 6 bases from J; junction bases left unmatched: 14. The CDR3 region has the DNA TGTGCCAGCGTAAGCGGACAGGGAAATCCCTCCGGGGAGCTGTTTTTT. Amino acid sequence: CASVSGQGNPSGELFF.